The TCR beta chain described here comes from a study of shared clonotypes between healthy human individuals. The data were produced by immunoSEQ multiplex PCR, yet TCRdb's version contains in-frame clones alone and is incomplete. The sample carries 450,000 to 550,000 clones, about four fifths recorded once. The CDR3 is 15 residues long. In germline, CDR1 is MDHEN, CDR2 SYDVKM. Between the trimmed V and J ends, which lost 8 bases and 0 bases, there was a span of 14 bases. Sequencing was carried out using PBMCs. The TCR sequence derives from a middle-aged woman in good health. Some clones in this sample may be carry-over from other donors' samples. This chain joins TRBV28 and TRBJ1-5; tentatively, D is TRBD1 (6 bases). CDR3 loop: CASRGGPYSNQPQHF. The CDR3 nucleotides read TGTGCCAGCCGAGGGGGGCCCTATAGCAATCAGCCCCAGCATTTT.